The T cell receptor beta chain described here comes from a study of blood T cell repertoires in COVID-19. The overall study: COVID-19 samples collected from the United States, Italy and Spain covered acute and convalescent phases.

Source study methods: Using reference gene primer amplification, nucleated cell counts were estimated. Only in-frame clones appear in the TCRdb table, and some are missing; sequencing was by immunoSEQ multiplex PCR. V, J and clone size were drawn from that table, and D and trimming were deduced from the DNA. The data contain about 160,000 clones, roughly 85% of them singletons. V was trimmed by 1 base and J by 9 bases, leaving 21 bases between them. The CDR3 consists of 16 residues. Germline CDR1 reads LGHDT; CDR2 reads YNNKEL (reference sequence). This receptor was identified in a man aged 55 to 70 who had recovered from COVID-19. Specimen: PBMCs or T cells enriched from blood (not recorded which). The chain couples TRBV3-1 (or the pseudogene TRBV3-2) to TRBJ2-5, with TRBD2 as a possible D gene (6 bases). CDR3 amino acids: CASSQVGSGPLAAQYF. In DNA form, the CDR3 reads TGTGCCAGCAGCCAAGTGGGTAGCGGCCCGTTGGCGGCCCAGTACTTC.